This T cell receptor beta chain was documented in a study of human T cells and chemical hapten exposure. Regarding this clonotype: Its cognate antigen is unknown.

Each CDR3 protein is one row after TCRdb ran MiXCR on the RACE reads. The sample has 350,000 or so distinct CDR3 sequences, around 7% seen once. This sample's time point: patch test 1, 2 weeks after DPC sensitization. Treatment: therapeutic diphenylcyclopropenone sensitization with weekly scalp DPC. Study conclusions and caveats: Significantly more large CDR3 similarity clusters arose among expanded TCRs than among controls.

With 3 bases clipped from V and 2 bases from J, the junction kept 10 bases outside the gene matches. Germline V gene sequence: CDR1 DFQATT, CDR2 SNEGSKA (reference sequence). CDR3 length: 17 amino acids. The sequencing here drew on whole blood, taken in connection with sensitization to the hapten diphenylcyclopropenone (DPC). The source is a young woman with alopecia areata. Some clones in this sample may be carry-over from other donors' samples. The chain is built from TRBV20-1 and TRBJ2-1, with 10 bases that match TRBD2. The CDR3: CSARGYQRGGAYNEQFF. Here the CDR3 DNA reads TGCAGTGCTAGGGGTTACCAGCGGGGGGGAGCCTACAATGAGCAGTTCTTC.